The subject of this entry is one TCR beta chain. This CDR3 has 17 residues. In germline, CDR1 is MDHEN, CDR2 SYDVKM. V lost 3 bases to trimming and J lost 0 bases, with 15 bases between them. This specimen comes from a study of T cell responses to AZD1222 COVID-19 vaccine. Across the whole study: Samples with a second dose at about 4 or about 12 weeks were pooled together.

Data came from immunoSEQ multiplex PCR; TCRdb stores just in-frame clones and leaves some out. The data show 150,000 to 200,000 clones, 70% to 90% seen once. This clonotype was obtained from an adult in good health. V usage is TRBV28 and J usage is TRBJ1-5; D perhaps matches TRBD1 (6 bases). Source: peripheral blood, taken on day 0 of AZD1222 vaccination. This chain's CDR3 is CASSFQHGGLSNQPQHF. In DNA, the CDR3 is TGTGCCAGCAGTTTCCAACACGGGGGCCTTAGCAATCAGCCCCAGCATTTT. The entire variable domain, with the rest obtained from reference TRBV28 and TRBJ1-5, is as follows: DVKVTQSSRYLVKRTGEKVFLECVQDMDHENMFWYRQDPGLGLRLIYFSYDVKMKEKGDIPEGYSVSREKKERFSLILESASTNQTSMYLCASSFQHGGLSNQPQHFGDGTRLSIL.